The present T cell receptor beta chain was sequenced within a study of shared clonotypes between healthy human individuals. Study-level findings and limits: The low donor count limited represented genetic and exposure-history diversity.

The assay was immunoSEQ multiplex PCR, and TCRdb's table has in-frame clones only and misses some. Of 2 million to 2.5 million clones listed, about 90% are singletons. In the case of this clone: The antigen is undetermined.

Trimming took 1 base from V and 9 from J, leaving 19 bases between them. The CDR3 is 16 residues long. Germline-derived CDR1 and CDR2 are GTSNPN and SVGIG (reference sequence). This receptor was taken from a man aged 18 to 30 in good health. Some clones in this sample may be carry-over from other donors' samples. The chain combines TRBV30 with TRBJ1-6; D might be TRBD1 (5 bases). Source material: naive CD4+ T cells from PBMCs. Subset defined: CD45RA+ positively selected. CDR3 nucleotide sequence: TGTGCCTGGAGTGCGACAGCCAACAGAGGGACTTCACCCCTCCACTTT. Protein sequence: CAWSATANRGTSPLHF. Using reference TRBV30 and TRBJ1-6 for the parts outside the CDR3, the full variable domain is SQTIHQWPATLVQPVGSPLSLECTVEGTSNPNLYWYRQAAGRGLQLLFYSVGIGQISSEVPQNLSASRPQDRQFILSSKKLLLSDSGFYLCAWSATANRGTSPLHFGNGTRLTVT.